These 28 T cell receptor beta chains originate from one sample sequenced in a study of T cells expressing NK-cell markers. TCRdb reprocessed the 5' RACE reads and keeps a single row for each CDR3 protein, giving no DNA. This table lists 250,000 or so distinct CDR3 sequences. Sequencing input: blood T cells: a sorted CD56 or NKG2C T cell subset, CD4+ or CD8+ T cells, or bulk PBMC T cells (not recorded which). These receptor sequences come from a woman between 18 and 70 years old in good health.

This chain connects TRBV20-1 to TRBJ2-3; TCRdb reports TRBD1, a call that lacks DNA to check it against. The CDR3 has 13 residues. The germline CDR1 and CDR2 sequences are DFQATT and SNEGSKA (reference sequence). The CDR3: CSASRDKADTQYF.

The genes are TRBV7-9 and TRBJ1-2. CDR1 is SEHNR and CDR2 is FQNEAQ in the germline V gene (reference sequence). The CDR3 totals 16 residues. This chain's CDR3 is CASSLGSTQGPYGYTF.

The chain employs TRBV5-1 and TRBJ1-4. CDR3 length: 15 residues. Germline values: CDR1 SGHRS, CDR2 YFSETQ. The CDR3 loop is CASSYAVGPNEKLFF.

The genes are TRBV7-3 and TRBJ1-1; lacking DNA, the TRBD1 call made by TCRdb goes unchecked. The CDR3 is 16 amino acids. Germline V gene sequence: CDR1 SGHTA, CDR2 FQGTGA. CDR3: CASSLAPRGSNTEAFF. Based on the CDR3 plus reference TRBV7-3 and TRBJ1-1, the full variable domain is GAGVSQTPSNKVTEKGKYVELRCDPISGHTALYWYRQSLGQGPEFLIYFQGTGAADDSGLPNDRFFAVRPEGSVSTLKIQRTERGDSAVYLCASSLAPRGSNTEAFFGQGTRLTVV.

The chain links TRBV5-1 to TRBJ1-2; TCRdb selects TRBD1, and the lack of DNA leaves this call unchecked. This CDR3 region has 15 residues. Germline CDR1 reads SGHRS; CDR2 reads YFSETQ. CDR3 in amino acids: CASSFDGQGSYGYTF.

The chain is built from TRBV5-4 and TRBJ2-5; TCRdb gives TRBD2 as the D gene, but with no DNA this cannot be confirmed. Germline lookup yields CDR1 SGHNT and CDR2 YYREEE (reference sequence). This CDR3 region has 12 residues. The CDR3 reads CASKARVETQYF.

CDR3 protein: CASSPLRDQPQHF. The chain combines TRBV18 with TRBJ1-5. The CDR3 covers 13 residues. Germline V CDR1 and CDR2: KGHSH, LQKENI.

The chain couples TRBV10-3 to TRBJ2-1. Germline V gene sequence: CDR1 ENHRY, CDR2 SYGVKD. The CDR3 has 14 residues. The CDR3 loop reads CAISESVAGDEQFF.

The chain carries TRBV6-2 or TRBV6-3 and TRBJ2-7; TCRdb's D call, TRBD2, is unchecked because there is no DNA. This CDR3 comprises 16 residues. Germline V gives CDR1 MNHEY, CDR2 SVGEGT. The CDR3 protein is CASSTAGLGGRYEQYF.

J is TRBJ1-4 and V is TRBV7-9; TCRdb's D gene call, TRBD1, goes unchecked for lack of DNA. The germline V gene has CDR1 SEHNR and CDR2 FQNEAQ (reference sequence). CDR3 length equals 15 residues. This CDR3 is CASSTRHRENEKLFF.

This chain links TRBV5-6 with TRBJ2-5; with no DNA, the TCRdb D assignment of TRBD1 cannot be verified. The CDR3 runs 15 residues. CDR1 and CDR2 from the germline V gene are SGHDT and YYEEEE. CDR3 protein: CASSLGTRQGETQYF.

CDR3 loop: CASSRGDRPNTEAFF. This chain links TRBV6-1 with TRBJ1-1; TCRdb's D call, TRBD1, is unchecked because there is no DNA. The CDR3 is 15 residues long. The germline CDR1 and CDR2 sequences are MNHNS and SASEGT.

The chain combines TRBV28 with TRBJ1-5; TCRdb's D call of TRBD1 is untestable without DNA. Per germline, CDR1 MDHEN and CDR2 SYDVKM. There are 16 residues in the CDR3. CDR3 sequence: CASSSRPTGRNQPQHF.

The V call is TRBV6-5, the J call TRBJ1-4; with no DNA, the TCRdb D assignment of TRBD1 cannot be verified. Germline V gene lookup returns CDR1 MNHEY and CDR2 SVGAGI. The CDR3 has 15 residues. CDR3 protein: CASSSGGTGNEKLFF.

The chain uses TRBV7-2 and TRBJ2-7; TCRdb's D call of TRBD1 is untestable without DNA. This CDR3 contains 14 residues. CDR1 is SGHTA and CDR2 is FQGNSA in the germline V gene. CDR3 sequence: CASSLGVGVYEQYF. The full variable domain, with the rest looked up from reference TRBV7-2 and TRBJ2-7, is GAGVSQSPSNKVTEKGKDVELRCDPISGHTALYWYRQSLGQGLEFLIYFQGNSAPDKSGLPSDRFSAERTGGSVSTLTIQRTQQEDSAVYLCASSLGVGVYEQYFGPGTRLTVT.

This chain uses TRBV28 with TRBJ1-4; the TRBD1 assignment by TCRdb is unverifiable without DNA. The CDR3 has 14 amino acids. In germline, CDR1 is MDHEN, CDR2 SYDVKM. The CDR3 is CASSTGTGYEKLFF.

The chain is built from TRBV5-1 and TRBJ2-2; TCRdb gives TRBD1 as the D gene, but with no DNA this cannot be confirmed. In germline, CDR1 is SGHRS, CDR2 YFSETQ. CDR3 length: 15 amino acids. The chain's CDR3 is CASSAPLDSGGELFF.

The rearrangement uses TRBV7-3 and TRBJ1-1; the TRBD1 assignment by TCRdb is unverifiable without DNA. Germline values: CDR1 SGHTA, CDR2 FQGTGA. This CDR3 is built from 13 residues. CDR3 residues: CASSLIGGTEAFF.

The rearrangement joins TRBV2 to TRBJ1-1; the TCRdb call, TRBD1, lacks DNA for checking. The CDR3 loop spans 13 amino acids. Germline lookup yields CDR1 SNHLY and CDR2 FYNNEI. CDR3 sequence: CATTGVRGTEAFF.

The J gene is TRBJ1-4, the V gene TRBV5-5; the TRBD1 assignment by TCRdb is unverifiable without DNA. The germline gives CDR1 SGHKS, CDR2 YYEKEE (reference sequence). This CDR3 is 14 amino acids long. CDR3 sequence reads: CASSFQGQGEKLFF.

The CDR3 spells CASSYGLAGDYEQYF. The J gene is TRBJ2-7, the V gene TRBV6-5; TCRdb selects TRBD2, and the lack of DNA leaves this call unchecked. The germline V gene has CDR1 MNHEY and CDR2 SVGAGI. The CDR3 extends over 15 amino acids.

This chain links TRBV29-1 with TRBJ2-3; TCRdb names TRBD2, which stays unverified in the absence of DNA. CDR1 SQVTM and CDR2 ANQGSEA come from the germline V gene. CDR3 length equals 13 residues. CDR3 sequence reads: CSVEASRTDTQYF.

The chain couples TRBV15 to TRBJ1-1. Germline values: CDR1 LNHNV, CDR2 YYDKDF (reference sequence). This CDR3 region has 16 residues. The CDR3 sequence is CATSRDPAGRNTEAFF.

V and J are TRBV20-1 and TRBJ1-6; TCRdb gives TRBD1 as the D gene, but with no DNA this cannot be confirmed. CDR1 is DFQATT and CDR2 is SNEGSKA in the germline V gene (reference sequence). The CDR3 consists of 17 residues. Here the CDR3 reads CSARDQGTGGYNSPLHF.

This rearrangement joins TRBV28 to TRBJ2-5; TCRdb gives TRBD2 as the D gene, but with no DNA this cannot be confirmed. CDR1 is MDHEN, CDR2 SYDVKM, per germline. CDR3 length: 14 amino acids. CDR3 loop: CATETSGRGKTQYF.

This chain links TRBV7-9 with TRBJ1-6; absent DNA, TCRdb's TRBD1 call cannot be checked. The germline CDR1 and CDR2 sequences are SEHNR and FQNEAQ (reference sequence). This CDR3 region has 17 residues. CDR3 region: CASSLFTGNYYHSPLHF.

The CDR3 loop reads CASSQDRVRLAGRGDTQYF. This chain links TRBV3-1 with TRBJ2-3; TCRdb's D call, TRBD2, is unchecked because there is no DNA. Looked up from germline, CDR1 is LGHDT and CDR2 is YNNKEL (reference sequence). CDR3 length: 19 amino acids.

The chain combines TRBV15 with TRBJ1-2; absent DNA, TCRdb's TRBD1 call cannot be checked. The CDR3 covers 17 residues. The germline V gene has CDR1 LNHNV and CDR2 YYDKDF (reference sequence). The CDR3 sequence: CATSRDPLTTGNYGYTF.